This is a list of T cell receptor beta chains from one sample in a study of blood T cell repertoires in COVID-19. Clones were read by immunoSEQ multiplex PCR, and TCRdb kept only the in-frame ones, dropping some. The sample lists more than 250,000 clones, 88% occurring once. The sequenced sample consisted of PBMCs or T cells enriched from blood (not recorded which). The receptor set was obtained from a middle-aged woman with acute COVID-19. CDR3s include the opening cysteine and the closing phenylalanine or tryptophan. The order of the fields is CDR3 protein, V gene, clone size, J gene. Clone size is shown for a subset of rows, as once, few, many or a class of expanded clone.

CASSSAGIYGYTF TRBV27 - TRBJ1-2
CASSLPGQQYNEQFF TRBV27 - TRBJ2-1
CATGSRDRGTNQPQHF TRBV24-1 - TRBJ1-5
CASSLVGGEDYGYTF TRBV5-1 - TRBJ1-2
CASSLNDRDLGPQHF TRBV18 - TRBJ1-5
CATAATAGGNTEAFF TRBV24-1 - TRBJ1-1
CASSYTIQGLVGYTF TRBV6-5 - TRBJ1-2
CASSQRLALQGIDTEAFF TRBV18 - TRBJ1-1
CASSLRQAGAPDTQYF TRBV7-8 - TRBJ2-3
CASSEHGGNTIYF TRBV6-1 - TRBJ1-3
CASIPHGVASGTGELFF TRBV6-2/TRBV6-3 once TRBJ2-2
CASSVSEGAGNTIYF TRBV2 - TRBJ1-3
CASSLKGSGQPQHF TRBV7-2 - TRBJ1-5
CASSYWQDMNTEAFF TRBV6-5 - TRBJ1-1
CASSVDPSGSRRAVYNEQFF TRBV9 - TRBJ2-1
CATSDTWTKSNEQFF TRBV15 once TRBJ2-1
CASSFDSYQPQHF TRBV28 once TRBJ1-5